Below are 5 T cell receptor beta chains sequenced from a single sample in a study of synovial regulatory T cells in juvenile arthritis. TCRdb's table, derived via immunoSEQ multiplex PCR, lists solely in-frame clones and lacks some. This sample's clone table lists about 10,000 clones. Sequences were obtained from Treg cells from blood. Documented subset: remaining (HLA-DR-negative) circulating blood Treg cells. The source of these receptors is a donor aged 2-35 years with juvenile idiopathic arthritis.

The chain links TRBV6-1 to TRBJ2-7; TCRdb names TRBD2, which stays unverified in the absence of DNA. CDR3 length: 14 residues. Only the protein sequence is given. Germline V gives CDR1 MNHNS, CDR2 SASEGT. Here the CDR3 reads CASSEYFLSYEQYF.

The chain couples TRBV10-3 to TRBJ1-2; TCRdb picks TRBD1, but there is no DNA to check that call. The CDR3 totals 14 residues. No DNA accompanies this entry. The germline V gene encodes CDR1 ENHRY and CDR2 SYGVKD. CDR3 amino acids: CAISGTGASYGYTF.

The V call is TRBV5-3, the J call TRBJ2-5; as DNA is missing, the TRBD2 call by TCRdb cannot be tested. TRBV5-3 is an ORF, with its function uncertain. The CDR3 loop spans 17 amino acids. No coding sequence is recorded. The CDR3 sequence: CARSLERPKVFQETQYF.

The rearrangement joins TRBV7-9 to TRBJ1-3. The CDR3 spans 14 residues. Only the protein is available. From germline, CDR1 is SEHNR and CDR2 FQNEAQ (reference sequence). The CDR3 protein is CASSLAGSGNTIYF.

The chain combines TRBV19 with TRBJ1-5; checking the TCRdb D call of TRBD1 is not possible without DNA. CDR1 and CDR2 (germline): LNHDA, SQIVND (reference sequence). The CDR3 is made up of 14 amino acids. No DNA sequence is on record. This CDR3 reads CASRTGQSNQPQHF. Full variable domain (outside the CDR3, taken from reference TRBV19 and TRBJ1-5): DGGITQSPKYLFRKEGQNVTLSCEQNLNHDAMYWYRQDPGQGLRLIYYSQIVNDFQKGDIAEGYSVSREKKESFPLTVTSAQKNPTAFYLCASRTGQSNQPQHFGDGTRLSIL.